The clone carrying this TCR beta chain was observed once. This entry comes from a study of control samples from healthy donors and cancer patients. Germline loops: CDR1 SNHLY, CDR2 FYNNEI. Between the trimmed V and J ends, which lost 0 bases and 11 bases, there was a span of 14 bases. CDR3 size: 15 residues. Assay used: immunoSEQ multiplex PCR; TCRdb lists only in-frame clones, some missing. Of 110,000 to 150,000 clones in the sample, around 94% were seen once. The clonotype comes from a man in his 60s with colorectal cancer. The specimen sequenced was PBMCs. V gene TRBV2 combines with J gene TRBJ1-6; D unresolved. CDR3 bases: TGTGCCAGCAGTGAAGCAGCGGTTTCGGGGACACCCCTCCACTTT. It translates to CASSEAAVSGTPLHF.